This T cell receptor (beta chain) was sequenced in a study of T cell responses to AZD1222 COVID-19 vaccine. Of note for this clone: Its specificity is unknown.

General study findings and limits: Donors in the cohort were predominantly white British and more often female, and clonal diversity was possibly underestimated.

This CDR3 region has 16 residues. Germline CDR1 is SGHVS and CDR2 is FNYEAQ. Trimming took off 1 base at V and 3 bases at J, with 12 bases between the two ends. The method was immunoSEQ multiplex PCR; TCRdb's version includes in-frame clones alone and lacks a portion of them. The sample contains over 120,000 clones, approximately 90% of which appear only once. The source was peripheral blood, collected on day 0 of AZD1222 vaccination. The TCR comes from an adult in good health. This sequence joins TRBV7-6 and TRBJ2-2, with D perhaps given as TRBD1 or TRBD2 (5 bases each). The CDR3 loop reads CASSLVRQGDTGELFF. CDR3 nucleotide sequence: TGTGCCAGCAGCTTAGTTCGGCAGGGAGACACCGGGGAGCTGTTTTTT.